This TCR beta chain was recovered during a study of shared clonotypes between healthy human individuals. The data were produced by immunoSEQ multiplex PCR, yet TCRdb's version contains in-frame clones alone and is incomplete. Altogether hundreds of thousands of clones are present, around 79% being singletons, with the ten largest covering about 13%. This clonotype was obtained from a middle-aged woman in good health. Some clones in this sample may be carry-over from other donors' samples. Sample: PBMCs.

The CDR3 sequence: CASSLSGITDTQYF. The DNA for the CDR3 is TGTGCCAGCAGCTTATCGGGGATCACAGATACGCAGTATTTT. This sequence joins TRBV11-3 and TRBJ2-3; weak D call: TRBD2 (5 bases). The CDR3 consists of 14 residues. Trimming removed 2 bases at V and 2 bases at J, with 8 bases between. Germline CDR1 SGHNT, CDR2 YENEEA.